This T cell receptor beta chain was recorded in a study of identical twins' blood T cells. Study results and limitations: Even for out-of-frame TCRbeta, twins reportedly shared V gene usage much more than unrelated donors. Abundant TCRbeta CDR3s overlapped more between twins than with unrelated donors.

This CDR3 comprises 14 residues. Germline CDR1 SGHRS, CDR2 YFSETQ. In the study's own analysis: Each donor had about 100,000 to nearly 550,000 clonotypes. One entry per CDR3 protein, called by TCRdb with MiXCR from the 5' RACE reads. It is TCRdb's table, rather than the study itself, that gives the V and J calls and clone size. The table includes fewer than 450,000 distinct CDR3 sequences, roughly 31% detected once. Details on this clonotype: What it binds is not known. The junction does not match germline at one end; this may be a read error.

V is TRBV5-1 and J is TRBJ2-2; possibly TRBD2 for D (6 bases). Material: PBMCs. The sequence derives from a woman aged 18 to 55 in good health. DNA for the CDR3: TGCTCCAGCAGCTTGGAGGGTGGTACCGGGGAGCTGTTTTTT. Residues: CSSSLEGGTGELFF. The variable domain in full, completed from reference TRBV5-1 and TRBJ2-2, reads KAGVTQTPRYLIKTRGQQVTLSCSPISGHRSVSWYQQTPGQGLQFLFEYFSETQRNKGNFPGRFSGRQFSNSRSEMNVSTLELGDSALYLCSSSLEGGTGELFFGEGSRLTVL.